The next 20 T cell receptor beta chains were all read from a single sample in a study of response to subunit inactivated influenza vaccine. TCRdb re-derived calls from the RT-PCR reads in MiXCR, one entry per CDR3 protein. This sample carries about 570,000 distinct CDR3 sequences, approximately 11% of them seen once, and the ten largest clones take 11%. The same sample was also studied in work on T cells expressing NK-cell markers. That work states: The TCR beta cDNA came from 5'RACE template switching with UMIs.

The sequencing used PBMCs from blood, collected on the day of vaccination. All receptors come from a man between 50 and 59 years old who received an inactivated influenza vaccine.

The chain uses TRBV3-1 and TRBJ2-7; tentative D call: TRBD1 (6 bases). CDR1 is LGHDT, CDR2 YNNKEL, per germline (reference sequence). The CDR3 consists of 15 residues. Trimming left V 11 bases short and J 2 bases short, with 22 bases between. This chain's CDR3 is CASSPSYRATYEQYF. CDR3 DNA: TGTGCCTCCTCGCCTTCATACAGGGCCACCTACGAGCAGTACTTC.

Notes on this clonotype: A read error may produce the germline difference seen at one junction end. The J gene is TRBJ2-2, the V gene TRBV6-5; D call uncertain. CDR1 is MNHEY, CDR2 SVGAGI, per germline. The CDR3 length is 14 residues. The CDR3 loop reads CASSYVRNAGELFF. The CDR3 DNA reads TGTGCCAGCAGTTACGTTCGGAACGCCGGGGAGCTGTTTTTT.

This clonotype was detected many times. The chain combines TRBV20-1 with TRBJ1-2; D perhaps matches TRBD1 (5 bases). The V gene lost 5 bases and the J gene lost 6 bases, with 13 bases spanning the gap. Germline CDR1 DFQATT, CDR2 SNEGSKA (reference sequence). The CDR3 is 12 amino acids. CDR3 nucleotides: TGCAGTGCTTTTAACCAGGGAGATGGCTACACCTTC. Translated, it gives CSAFNQGDGYTF.

The J gene is TRBJ2-5, the V gene TRBV6-6; TRBD2 aligns across 9 bases. The germline CDR1 and CDR2 sequences are MNHNY and SVGAGI (reference sequence). V lost 4 bases and J lost 9; bases outside the gene matches: 6. The CDR3 sequence is 13 residues long. CDR3 protein: CASSSSGATPQYF. The CDR3 bases are TGTGCCAGCAGTTCTAGCGGGGCAACTCCCCAGTACTTC.

This clonotype was seen only a few times. In DNA, the CDR3 is TGCGCCAGCAGCTACCCAGGGGAGAGGACCTACGAGCAGTACTTC. Encoded protein: CASSYPGERTYEQYF. V and J are TRBV4-1 and TRBJ2-7; the D gene is possibly TRBD1 (6 bases). There are 15 residues in the CDR3. Trimming removed 5 bases at V and 2 bases at J, with 16 bases between. CDR1 is MGHRA and CDR2 is YSYEKL in the germline V gene.

This clonotype was seen a handful of times. V gene TRBV5-6 combines with J gene TRBJ1-1, with a possible D match to TRBD1 (5 bases). The CDR3 length is 12 residues. Germline assignment: CDR1 SGHDT and CDR2 YYEEEE. Deletions cut 5 bases from V and 6 bases from J, with 11 bases between. The CDR3 DNA sequence: TGTGCCAGCAGGGCAGGGTTTTCTGAAGCTTTCTTT. Amino acid sequence: CASRAGFSEAFF.

This clonotype was detected only a few times. This sequence joins TRBV28 and TRBJ1-1; the D gene is possibly TRBD1 (5 bases). The CDR3 contains 17 residues. Germline values: CDR1 MDHEN, CDR2 SYDVKM. Trimming cost V 3 bases and J 6 bases, with 23 bases left between them. CDR3 sequence reads: CASSLIRPRGGGAEAFF. CDR3 sequence (DNA): TGTGCCAGCAGTTTGATAAGGCCTAGGGGCGGTGGGGCTGAAGCTTTCTTT.

In this sample, this clonotype turned up a few times. V usage is TRBV7-8 and J usage is TRBJ2-1; 11 positions match TRBD1. V shed 5 bases, J shed 4 bases, and the junction held 13 bases outside the gene matches. This CDR3 is 18 amino acids long. CDR1 is SGHVS, CDR2 FQNEAQ, per germline. CDR3 bases: TGTGCCAGCAGCATCTATACCGGGACAGGGGGGATGTACAATGAGCAGTTCTTC. Amino acid sequence: CASSIYTGTGGMYNEQFF.

This chain's CDR3 is CSAKPGLGIYEQYF. CDR3 nucleotide sequence: TGCAGTGCCAAACCGGGCTTAGGAATCTACGAGCAGTACTTC. The genes are TRBV20-1 and TRBJ2-7; no firm D call. Trimming shortened V by 6 bases and J by 3 bases, and 18 bases separated the two germline ends. The germline CDR1 and CDR2 sequences are DFQATT and SNEGSKA (reference sequence). CDR3 length: 14 amino acids.

This clonotype was counted a few times. The CDR3 sequence is CASSPGQGPWGANVLTF. The CDR3 DNA is TGCGCCAGCAGCCCGGGACAGGGGCCCTGGGGGGCCAACGTCCTGACTTTC. The chain employs TRBV5-1 and TRBJ2-6, with 10 bases aligning to TRBD1. This CDR3 is built from 17 residues. Germline CDR1 reads SGHRS; CDR2 reads YFSETQ. V shed 4 bases, J shed 4 bases, and the junction held 8 bases outside the gene matches.

This clonotype was detected only a few times. V gene TRBV20-1 combines with J gene TRBJ1-5; TRBD1 might be the D (6 bases). The CDR3 loop spans 14 amino acids. V was shortened by 0 bases and J by 7 bases, with 13 bases between the two germline ends. Per the germline V gene, CDR1 is DFQATT and CDR2 is SNEGSKA (reference sequence). The CDR3 nucleotides are TGCAGTGCTAGAGATGGGCAGGGGATACAGCCCCAGCATTTT. Protein sequence: CSARDGQGIQPQHF.

In this sample, this clonotype turned up many times. V usage is TRBV27 and J usage is TRBJ1-5; 8 bases are shared with TRBD1. Looked up from germline, CDR1 is MNHEY and CDR2 is SMNVEV (reference sequence). The CDR3 is made up of 17 amino acids. The V and J ends lost 5 bases and 4 bases, in that order; junction bases with no gene match: 13. CDR3 sequence: CASSTTTGAPLNQPQHF. CDR3 nucleotides: TGTGCCAGCAGTACCACGACAGGGGCGCCGCTAAATCAGCCCCAGCATTTT.

This clonotype was seen repeatedly, ten times or more. V and J are TRBV28 and TRBJ2-2; D is undetermined. The V end lost 5 bases, the J end lost 4 bases, and 20 bases lay between the germline ends. The CDR3 length is 17 residues. Germline V CDR1 and CDR2: MDHEN, SYDVKM. CDR3 sequence reads: CASSLGRLGGVTGELFF. Written as DNA, the CDR3 is TGTGCCAGCAGTCTCGGACGCCTTGGTGGGGTCACCGGGGAGCTGTTTTTT.

In this sample, this clonotype turned up a few times. J is TRBJ1-4 and V is TRBV6-2 or TRBV6-3; unclear D gene. The CDR3 is made up of 12 amino acids. Germline CDR1 reads MNHEY; CDR2 reads SVGEGT. V lost 7 bases to trimming and J lost 10 bases, with 13 bases between them. Here the CDR3 reads CASKSEDPKLFF. Written as DNA, the CDR3 is TGTGCCAGCAAGTCGGAAGATCCAAAACTGTTTTTT.

This clonotype was seen more than once but under ten times. CDR3 sequence (DNA): TGCAGTGCAGTATTCCGGACCAGTCAGCCCCAGCATTTT. Amino acid sequence: CSAVFRTSQPQHF. The rearrangement links TRBV20-1 to TRBJ1-5; D gene uncertain. V was clipped by 6 bases and J by 6 bases, with 15 bases between them. Germline V gene lookup returns CDR1 DFQATT and CDR2 SNEGSKA (reference sequence). The CDR3 runs to 13 residues.

In this sample, this clonotype turned up many times. The gene calls are TRBV29-1 and TRBJ2-3; 7 nucleotides agree with TRBD2. Trimming at V came to 0 bases and at J to 1 base, leaving 7 bases not matched to a gene. Germline lookup yields CDR1 SQVTM and CDR2 ANQGSEA. The CDR3 sequence is 16 residues long. The CDR3 here is CSVEDLWSGGTDTQYF. CDR3 bases: TGCAGCGTTGAAGATCTTTGGAGCGGGGGCACAGATACGCAGTATTTT.

The J gene is TRBJ2-6, the V gene TRBV27; D remains ambiguous. The CDR3 has 14 amino acids. V gave up 5 bases and J gave up 3 bases, with 8 bases separating them. Germline V gene data show CDR1 as MNHEY and CDR2 as SMNVEV (reference sequence). This CDR3 is CASSAQRGANVLTF. The CDR3 region has the DNA TGTGCCAGCAGTGCCCAACGTGGGGCCAACGTCCTGACTTTC.

The chain couples TRBV4-2 to TRBJ2-3; TRBD1 might be the D (6 bases). The V gene's germline CDR1 is LGHNA and CDR2 YNFKEQ. V was pared by 3 bases and J by 2 bases, with 15 bases between. The CDR3 has 16 residues. The CDR3 reads CASSQGDRRTTDTQYF. The CDR3 DNA is TGTGCCAGCAGCCAGGGTGACAGGAGAACCACAGATACGCAGTATTTT.

This clonotype was counted a few times. The rearrangement links TRBV7-2 to TRBJ2-7; TRBD1 agrees at 10 bases. V shed 7 bases, J shed 4 bases, and the junction held 4 bases outside the gene matches. There are 13 residues in the CDR3. Germline-derived CDR1 and CDR2 are SGHTA and FQGNSA. The CDR3 is CASTWTGGYEQYF. In nucleotides, the CDR3 is TGTGCCAGCACCTGGACAGGGGGTTACGAGCAGTACTTC.

Many counts were recorded for this clonotype. V is TRBV7-9 and J is TRBJ2-7, with a possible D match to TRBD1 (5 bases). Between the trimmed V and J ends, which lost 4 bases and 1 base, there was a span of 11 bases. This CDR3 contains 14 residues. Germline V lookup: CDR1 SEHNR, CDR2 FQNEAQ (reference sequence). Written as DNA, the CDR3 is TGTGCCAGCAGCTACTCAGGGCTTTCCTACGAGCAGTACTTC. Protein sequence: CASSYSGLSYEQYF.